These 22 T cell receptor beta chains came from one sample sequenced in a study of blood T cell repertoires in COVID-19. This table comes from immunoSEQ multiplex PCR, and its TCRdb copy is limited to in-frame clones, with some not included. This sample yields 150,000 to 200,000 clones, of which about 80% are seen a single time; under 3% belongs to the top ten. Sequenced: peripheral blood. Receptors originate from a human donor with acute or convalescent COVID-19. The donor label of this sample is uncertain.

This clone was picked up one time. CDR3 sequence reads: CASSPQTGRFTEAFF. CDR3 DNA: TGTGCCAGCAGCCCACAGACAGGGAGGTTCACTGAAGCTTTCTTT. The gene calls are TRBV3-1 (or the pseudogene TRBV3-2) and TRBJ1-1; 7 bases are shared with TRBD1. CDR3 size: 15 residues. Germline V gene lookup returns CDR1 LGHDT and CDR2 YNNKEL (reference sequence). The trim removed 4 bases at V and 4 bases at J, leaving 9 bases unmatched.

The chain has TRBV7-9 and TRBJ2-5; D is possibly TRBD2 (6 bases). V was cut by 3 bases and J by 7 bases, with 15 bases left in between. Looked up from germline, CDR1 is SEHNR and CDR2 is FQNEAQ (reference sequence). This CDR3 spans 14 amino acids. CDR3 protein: CASSFLGGRRTQYF. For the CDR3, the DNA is TGTGCCAGCAGCTTCCTCGGGGGTCGCCGGACCCAGTACTTC. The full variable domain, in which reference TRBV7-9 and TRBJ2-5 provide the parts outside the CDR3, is DTGVSQNPRHKITKRGQNVTFRCDPISEHNRLYWYRQTLGQGPEFLTYFQNEAQLEKSRLLSDRFSAERPKGSFSTLEIQRTEQGDSAMYLCASSFLGGRRTQYFGPGTRLLVL.

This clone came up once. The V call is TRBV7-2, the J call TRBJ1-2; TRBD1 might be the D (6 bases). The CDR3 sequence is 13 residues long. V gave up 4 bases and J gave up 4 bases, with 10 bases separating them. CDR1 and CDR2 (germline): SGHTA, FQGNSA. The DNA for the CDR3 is TGTGCCAGCAGCTCGGGGGGCCTCTATGGCTACACCTTC. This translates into CASSSGGLYGYTF.

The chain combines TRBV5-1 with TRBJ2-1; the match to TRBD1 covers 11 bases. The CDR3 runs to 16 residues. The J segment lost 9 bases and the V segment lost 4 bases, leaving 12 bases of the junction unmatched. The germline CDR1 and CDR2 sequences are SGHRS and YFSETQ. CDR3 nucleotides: TGCGCCAGCAGCCGGGAGGGAGGACAGGGGGCCGGTGAGCAGTTCTTC. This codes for CASSREGGQGAGEQFF.

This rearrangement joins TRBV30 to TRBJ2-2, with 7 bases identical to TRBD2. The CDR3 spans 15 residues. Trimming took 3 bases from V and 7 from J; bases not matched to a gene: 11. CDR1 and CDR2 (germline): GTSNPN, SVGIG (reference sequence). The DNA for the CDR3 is TGTGCCTGGAGATCACTAGCGCCCGGTGGCGGGGAGCTGTTTTTT. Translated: CAWRSLAPGGGELFF.

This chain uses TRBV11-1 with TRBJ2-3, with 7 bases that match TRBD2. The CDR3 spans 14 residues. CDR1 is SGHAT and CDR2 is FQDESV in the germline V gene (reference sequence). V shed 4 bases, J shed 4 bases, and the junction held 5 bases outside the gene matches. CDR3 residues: CASSSPTSPDTQYF. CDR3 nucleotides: TGTGCCAGCAGCTCACCGACTAGCCCAGATACGCAGTATTTT. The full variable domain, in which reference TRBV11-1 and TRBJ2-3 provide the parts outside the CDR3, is EAEVAQSPRYKITEKSQAVAFWCDPISGHATLYWYRQILGQGPELLVQFQDESVVDDSQLPKDRFSAERLKGVDSTLKIQPAELGDSAMYLCASSSPTSPDTQYFGPGTRLTVL.

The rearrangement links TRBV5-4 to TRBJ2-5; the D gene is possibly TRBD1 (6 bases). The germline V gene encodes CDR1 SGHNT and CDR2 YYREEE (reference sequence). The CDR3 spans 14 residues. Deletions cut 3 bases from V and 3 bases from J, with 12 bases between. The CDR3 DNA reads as TGTGCCAGCAGCTCACCCCGGACAGAAGAGACCCAGTACTTC. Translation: CASSSPRTEETQYF. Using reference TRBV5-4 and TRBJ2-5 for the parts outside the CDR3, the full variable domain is ETGVTQSPTHLIKTRGQQVTLRCSSQSGHNTVSWYQQALGQGPQFIFQYYREEENGRGNFPPRFSGLQFPNYSSELNVNALELDDSALYLCASSSPRTEETQYFGPGTRLLVL.

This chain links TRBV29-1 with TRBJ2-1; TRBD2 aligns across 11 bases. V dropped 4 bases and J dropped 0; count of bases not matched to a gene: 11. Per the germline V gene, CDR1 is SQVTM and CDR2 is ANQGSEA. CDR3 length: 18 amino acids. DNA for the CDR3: TGCAGCGTTGCCTCTAGCGGGAGGCCCAGGAGCTCCTACAATGAGCAGTTCTTC. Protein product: CSVASSGRPRSSYNEQFF.

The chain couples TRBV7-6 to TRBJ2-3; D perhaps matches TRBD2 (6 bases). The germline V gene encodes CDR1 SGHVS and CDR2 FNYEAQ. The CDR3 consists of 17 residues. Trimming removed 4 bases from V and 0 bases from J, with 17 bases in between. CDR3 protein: CASSSVWQGLSTDTQYF. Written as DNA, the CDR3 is TGTGCCAGCAGCTCCGTATGGCAGGGACTGAGCACAGATACGCAGTATTTT.

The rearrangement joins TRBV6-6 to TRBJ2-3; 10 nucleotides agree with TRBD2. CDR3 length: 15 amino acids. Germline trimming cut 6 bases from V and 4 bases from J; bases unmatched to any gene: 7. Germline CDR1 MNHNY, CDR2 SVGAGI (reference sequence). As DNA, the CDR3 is TGTGCCAGCAGAACGGGCCTAGCGGGGGCAGATACGCAGTATTTT. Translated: CASRTGLAGADTQYF.

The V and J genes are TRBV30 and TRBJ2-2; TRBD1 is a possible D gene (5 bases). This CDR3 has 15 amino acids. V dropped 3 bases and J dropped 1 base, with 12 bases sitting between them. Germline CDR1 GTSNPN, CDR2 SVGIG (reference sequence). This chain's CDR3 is CAWSGWGRNTGELFF. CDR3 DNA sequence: TGTGCCTGGAGCGGGTGGGGCAGGAACACCGGGGAGCTGTTTTTT.

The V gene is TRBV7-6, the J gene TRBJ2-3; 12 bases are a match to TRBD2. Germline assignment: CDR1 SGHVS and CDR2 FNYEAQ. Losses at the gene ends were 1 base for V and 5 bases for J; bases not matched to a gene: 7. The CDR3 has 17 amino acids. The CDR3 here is CASSLGLAGGSEDTQYF. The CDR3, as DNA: TGTGCCAGCAGCTTAGGTCTAGCGGGGGGGTCGGAAGATACGCAGTATTTT.

CDR3 coding DNA: TGTGCCAGCAGCCAAGGGCCCCTAGCCTCAGATACGCAGTATTTT. As protein: CASSQGPLASDTQYF. The chain employs TRBV3-1 (or the pseudogene TRBV3-2) and TRBJ2-3, with D maybe TRBD2 (5 bases). The CDR3 covers 15 residues. V gave up 1 base and J gave up 4 bases, with 12 bases separating them. Germline CDR1 LGHDT, CDR2 YNNKEL (reference sequence).

The CDR3 sequence is CASRRTSGVYTDTQYF. CDR3 nucleotides: TGTGCCAGCAGGCGGACTAGCGGGGTATACACAGATACGCAGTATTTT. The rearrangement uses TRBV2 and TRBJ2-3; 12 bases align to TRBD2. CDR1 and CDR2 (germline): SNHLY, FYNNEI. V shed 6 bases and J 2 bases; nucleotides not matched to a gene: 6. The CDR3 totals 16 residues.

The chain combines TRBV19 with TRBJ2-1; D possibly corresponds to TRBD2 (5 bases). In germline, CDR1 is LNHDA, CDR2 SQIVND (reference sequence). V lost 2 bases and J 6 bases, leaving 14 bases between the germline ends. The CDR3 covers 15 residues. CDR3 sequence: CASSIPGLPFNEQFF. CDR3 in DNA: TGTGCCAGTAGTATACCCGGACTCCCTTTCAATGAGCAGTTCTTC.

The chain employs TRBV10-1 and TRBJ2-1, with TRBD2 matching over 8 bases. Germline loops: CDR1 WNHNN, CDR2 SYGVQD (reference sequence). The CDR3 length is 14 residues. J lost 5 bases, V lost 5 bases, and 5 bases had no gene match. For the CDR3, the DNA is TGCGCCAGCAGTCGAGCGGGGGACCACAATGAGCAGTTCTTC. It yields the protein CASSRAGDHNEQFF.

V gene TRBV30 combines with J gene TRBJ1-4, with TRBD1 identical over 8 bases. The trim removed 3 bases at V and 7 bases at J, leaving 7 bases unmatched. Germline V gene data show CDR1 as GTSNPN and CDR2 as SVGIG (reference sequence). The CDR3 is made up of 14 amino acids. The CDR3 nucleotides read TGTGCCTGGAGAAACAGGGGGTCGGGTGAAAAACTGTTTTTT. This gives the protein CAWRNRGSGEKLFF.

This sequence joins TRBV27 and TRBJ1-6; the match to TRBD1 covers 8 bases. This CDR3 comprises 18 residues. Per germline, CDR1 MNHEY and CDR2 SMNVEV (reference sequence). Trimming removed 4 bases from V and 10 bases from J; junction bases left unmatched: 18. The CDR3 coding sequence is TGTGCCAGCAGTTCTCACAGGGGGTGGCTATCCGTCGCCTCACCCCTCCACTTT. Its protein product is CASSSHRGWLSVASPLHF.

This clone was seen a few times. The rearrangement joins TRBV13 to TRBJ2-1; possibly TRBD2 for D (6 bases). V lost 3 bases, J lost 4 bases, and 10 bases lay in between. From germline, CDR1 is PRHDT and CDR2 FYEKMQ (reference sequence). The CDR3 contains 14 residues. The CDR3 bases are TGTGCCAGCAGCTTTAGCCGGGGGTACAATGAGCAGTTCTTC. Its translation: CASSFSRGYNEQFF.

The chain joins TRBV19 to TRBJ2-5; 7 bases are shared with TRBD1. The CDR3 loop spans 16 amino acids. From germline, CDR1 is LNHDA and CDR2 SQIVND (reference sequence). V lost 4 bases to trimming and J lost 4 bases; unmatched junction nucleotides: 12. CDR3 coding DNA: TGTGCCAGTAGTAGGTCCCGGACAGGCCGGGGAGAGACCCAGTACTTC. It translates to CASSRSRTGRGETQYF.

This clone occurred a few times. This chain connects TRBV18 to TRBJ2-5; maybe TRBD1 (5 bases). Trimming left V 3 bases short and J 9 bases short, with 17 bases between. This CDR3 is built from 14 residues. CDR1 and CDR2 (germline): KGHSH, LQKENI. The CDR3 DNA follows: TGTGCCAGCTCACCCATCGCGGACACTGGGTCCCAGTACTTC. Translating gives CASSPIADTGSQYF.

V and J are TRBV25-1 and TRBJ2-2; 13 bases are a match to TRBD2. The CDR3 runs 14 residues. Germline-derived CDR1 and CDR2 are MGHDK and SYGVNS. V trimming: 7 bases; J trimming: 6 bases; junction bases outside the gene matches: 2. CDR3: CASKTSGGAGELFF. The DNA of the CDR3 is TGTGCCAGCAAAACTAGCGGGGGGGCCGGGGAGCTGTTTTTT. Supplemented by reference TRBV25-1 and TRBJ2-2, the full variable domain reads EADIYQTPRYLVIGTGKKITLECSQTMGHDKMYWYQQDPGMELHLIHYSYGVNSTEKGDLSSESTVSRIRTEHFPLTLESARPSHTSQYLCASKTSGGAGELFFGEGSRLTVL.